The entry below describes one TCR beta chain. This record belongs to a study of cytomegalovirus exposure and HLA in healthy donors. CDR3 length: 15 residues. V was clipped by 6 bases and J by 6 bases; unmatched bases: 11. CDR1 is SGHRS, CDR2 YFSETQ, per germline. 60 Vbeta and 13 Jbeta primers were used in PCR. Assay used: immunoSEQ multiplex PCR; TCRdb lists only in-frame clones, some missing. The data hold about 160,000 clones, with around 74% observed a single time. The source is a female donor in good health and CMV-seronegative. V is TRBV5-1 and J is TRBJ2-3; TRBD2 aligns across 9 bases. Sample: PBMCs. CDR3 in DNA: TGCGCCAGCACCCCGGGCGGGAGGGGTTCGGATACGCAGTATTTT. It yields the protein CASTPGGRGSDTQYF.